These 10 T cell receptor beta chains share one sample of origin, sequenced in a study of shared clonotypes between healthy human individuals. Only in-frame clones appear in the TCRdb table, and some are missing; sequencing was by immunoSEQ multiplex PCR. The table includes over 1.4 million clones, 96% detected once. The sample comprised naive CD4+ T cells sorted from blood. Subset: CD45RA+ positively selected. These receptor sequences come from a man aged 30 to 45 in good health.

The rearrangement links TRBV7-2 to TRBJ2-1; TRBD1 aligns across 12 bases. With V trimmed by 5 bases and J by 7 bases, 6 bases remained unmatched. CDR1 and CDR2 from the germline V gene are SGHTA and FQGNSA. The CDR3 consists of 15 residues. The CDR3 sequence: CASSAGTGGINEQFF. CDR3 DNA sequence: TGTGCCAGCAGCGCCGGGACAGGGGGCATAAATGAGCAGTTCTTC.

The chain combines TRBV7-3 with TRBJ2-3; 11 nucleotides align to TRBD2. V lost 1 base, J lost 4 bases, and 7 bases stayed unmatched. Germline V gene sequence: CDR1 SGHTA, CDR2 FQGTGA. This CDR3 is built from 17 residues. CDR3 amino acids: CASSLRASGRSADTQYF. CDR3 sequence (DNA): TGTGCCAGCAGCTTAAGGGCTAGCGGGAGGTCAGCAGATACGCAGTATTTT.

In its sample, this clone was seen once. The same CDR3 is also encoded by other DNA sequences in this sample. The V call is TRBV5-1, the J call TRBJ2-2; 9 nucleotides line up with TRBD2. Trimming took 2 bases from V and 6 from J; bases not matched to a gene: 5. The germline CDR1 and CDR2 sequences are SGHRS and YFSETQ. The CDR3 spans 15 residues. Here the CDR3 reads CASSFSSGRAGELFF. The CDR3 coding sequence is TGCGCCAGCAGCTTTAGTAGCGGGAGAGCCGGGGAGCTGTTTTTT.

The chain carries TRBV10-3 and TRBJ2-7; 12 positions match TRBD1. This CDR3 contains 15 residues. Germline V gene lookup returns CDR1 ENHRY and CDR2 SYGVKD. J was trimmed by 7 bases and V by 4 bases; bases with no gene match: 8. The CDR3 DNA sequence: TGTGCCATCAGTGTCGGGACAGGGGGCAAATGGGAGCAGTACTTC. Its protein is CAISVGTGGKWEQYF.

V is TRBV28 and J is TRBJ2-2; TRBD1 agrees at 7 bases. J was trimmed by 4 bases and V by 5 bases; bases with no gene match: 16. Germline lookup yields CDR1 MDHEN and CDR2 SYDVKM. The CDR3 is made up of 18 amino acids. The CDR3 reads CASSGLTNRDSGTGELFF. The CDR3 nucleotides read TGTGCCAGCAGTGGTTTGACCAACCGGGACAGTGGCACCGGGGAGCTGTTTTTT. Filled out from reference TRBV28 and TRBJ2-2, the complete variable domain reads DVKVTQSSRYLVKRTGEKVFLECVQDMDHENMFWYRQDPGLGLRLIYFSYDVKMKEKGDIPEGYSVSREKKERFSLILESASTNQTSMYLCASSGLTNRDSGTGELFFGEGSRLTVL.

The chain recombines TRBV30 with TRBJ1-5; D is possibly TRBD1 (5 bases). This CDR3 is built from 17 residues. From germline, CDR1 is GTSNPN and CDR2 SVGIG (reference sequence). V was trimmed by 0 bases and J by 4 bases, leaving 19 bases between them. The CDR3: CAWSVRGQLGRNQPQHF. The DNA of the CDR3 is TGTGCCTGGAGTGTAAGAGGGCAATTGGGGCGTAATCAGCCCCAGCATTTT.

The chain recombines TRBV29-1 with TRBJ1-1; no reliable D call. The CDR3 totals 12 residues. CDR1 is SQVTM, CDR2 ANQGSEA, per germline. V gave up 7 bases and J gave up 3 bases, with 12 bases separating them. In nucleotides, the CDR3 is TGCAGCGCTAAGATTTGGGACACTGAAGCTTTCTTT. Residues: CSAKIWDTEAFF.

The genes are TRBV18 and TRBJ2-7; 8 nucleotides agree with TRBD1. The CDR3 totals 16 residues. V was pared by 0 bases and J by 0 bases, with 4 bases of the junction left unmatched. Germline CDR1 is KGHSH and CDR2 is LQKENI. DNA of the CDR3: TGTGCCAGCTCACCACCGGGACAGGTGAGCTCCTACGAGCAGTACTTC. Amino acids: CASSPPGQVSSYEQYF. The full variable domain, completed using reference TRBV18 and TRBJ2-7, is NAGVMQNPRHLVRRRGQEARLRCSPMKGHSHVYWYRQLPEEGLKFMVYLQKENIIDESGMPKERFSAEFPKEGPSILRIQQVVRGDSAAYFCASSPPGQVSSYEQYFGPGTRLTVT.

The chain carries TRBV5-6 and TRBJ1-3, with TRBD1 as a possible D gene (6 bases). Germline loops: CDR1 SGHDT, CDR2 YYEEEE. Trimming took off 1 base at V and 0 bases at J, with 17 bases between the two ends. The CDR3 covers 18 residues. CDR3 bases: TGTGCCAGCAGCTTGTCCCTACAGGGATCTTACTCTGGAAACACCATATATTTT. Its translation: CASSLSLQGSYSGNTIYF.

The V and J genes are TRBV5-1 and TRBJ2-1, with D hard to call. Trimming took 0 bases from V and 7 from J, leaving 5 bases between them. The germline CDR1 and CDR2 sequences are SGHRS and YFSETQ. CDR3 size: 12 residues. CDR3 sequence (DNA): TGCGCCAGCAGCTTGGCCGAGAATGAGCAGTTCTTC. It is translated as CASSLAENEQFF.